This T cell receptor beta chain was captured by sequencing in a study of shared T cell receptors in the human thymus. Germline assignment: CDR1 SQVTM and CDR2 ANQGSEA. The CDR3 spans 13 residues. Trimming shortened V by 4 bases and J by 0 bases, and 7 bases separated the two germline ends. TCRdb's copy holds only in-frame clones and misses some; the assay was immunoSEQ multiplex PCR. The table has about 660,000 clones, approximately 88% seen once. These data were also reused for a study on human thymus T cells. Per that study: Thymic material originated from resections removed in the course of corrective heart surgery.

The sequence derives from a boy under two years old with a congenital heart defect. V is TRBV29-1 and J is TRBJ2-4; D uncertain. The specimen was thymocytes. The CDR3 DNA reads TGCAGCGTTGGACACTTAGCCAAAAACATTCAGTACTTC. It specifies CSVGHLAKNIQYF.